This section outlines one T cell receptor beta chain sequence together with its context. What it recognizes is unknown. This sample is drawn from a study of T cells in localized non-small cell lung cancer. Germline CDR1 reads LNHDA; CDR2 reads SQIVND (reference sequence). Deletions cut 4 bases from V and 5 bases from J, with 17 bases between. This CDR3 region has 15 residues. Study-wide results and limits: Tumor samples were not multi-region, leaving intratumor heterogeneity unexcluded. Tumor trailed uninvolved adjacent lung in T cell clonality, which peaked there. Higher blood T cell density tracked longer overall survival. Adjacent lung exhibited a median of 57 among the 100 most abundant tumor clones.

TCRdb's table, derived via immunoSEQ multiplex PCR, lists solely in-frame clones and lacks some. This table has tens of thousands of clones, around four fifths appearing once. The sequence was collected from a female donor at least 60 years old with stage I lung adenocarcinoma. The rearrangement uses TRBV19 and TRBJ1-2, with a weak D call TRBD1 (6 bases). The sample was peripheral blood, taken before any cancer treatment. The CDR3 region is CASSTQGGGGYGYTF. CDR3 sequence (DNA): TGTGCCAGTAGTACCCAAGGGGGAGGAGGGTATGGCTACACCTTC.